The 29 T cell receptor beta chains in this list originate from one sample, sequenced in a study of neoadjuvant anti-PD-1 for oral cavity cancer. Indicated time point: after neoadjuvant nivolumab, at surgical resection. Data came from immunoSEQ multiplex PCR; TCRdb stores just in-frame clones and leaves some out. The sample consists of some 14,000 clones, 70% to 75% of them appearing once. Sequencing was performed on PBMCs, taken after nivolumab (anti-PD-1) treatment. These receptors all come from a person between 35 and 79 years old with oral cavity squamous cell carcinoma.

The DNA of the CDR3 is TGTGCCAGCAACAGCGCGACCTACAATGAGCAGTTCTTC. Protein sequence: CASNSATYNEQFF. The V gene is TRBV6-1, the J gene TRBJ2-1; D ambiguous. CDR1 MNHNS and CDR2 SASEGT come from the germline V gene. Trimming left V 7 bases short and J 2 bases short, with 9 bases between. This CDR3 comprises 13 residues.

The chain has TRBV6-5 and TRBJ2-5; a weak D match, TRBD2 (6 bases). Trimming left V 5 bases short and J 2 bases short, with 9 bases between. Germline V gives CDR1 MNHEY, CDR2 SVGAGI. The CDR3 runs 13 residues. CDR3 in amino acids: CASSPDYQETQYF. In DNA, the CDR3 is TGTGCCAGCAGTCCGGACTATCAAGAGACCCAGTACTTC.

The chain employs TRBV6-5 and TRBJ1-2, with D tentatively TRBD1 (5 bases). Trimming removed 2 bases at V and 6 bases at J, with 19 bases between. In germline, CDR1 is MNHEY, CDR2 SVGAGI. CDR3 size: 16 residues. CDR3: CASSYRGSPLSDGYTF. The DNA of the CDR3 is TGTGCCAGCAGTTACAGGGGTTCCCCCCTATCCGATGGCTACACCTTC.

This clone was detected only once. Relative to the germline gene, one junction end is altered; a read error may explain this. The chain recombines TRBV6-4 with TRBJ1-1; TRBD1 matches at 8 bases. There are 13 residues in the CDR3. Germline V gene sequence: CDR1 MRHNA, CDR2 SNTAGT. The DNA for the CDR3 is TGTGCCAGCAGCCTGGACAGGGTCGCACCAAAGGTCTTT. Translation: CASSLDRVAPKVF.

This clone was picked up a small number of times. This chain connects TRBV11-2 to TRBJ2-7, with 8 bases fitting TRBD2. Per the germline V gene, CDR1 is SGHAT and CDR2 is FQNNGV. This CDR3 is 15 amino acids long. The ends lost 1 base at V and 2 bases at J; junction bases unmatched: 4. In DNA form, the CDR3 reads TGTGCCAGCAGCTTAGCCGGTAGCGGGGCCTACGAGCAGTACTTC. Its protein product is CASSLAGSGAYEQYF.

The chain combines TRBV19 with TRBJ1-1; D might be TRBD1 (5 bases). The CDR3 runs to 17 residues. Germline loops: CDR1 LNHDA, CDR2 SQIVND (reference sequence). V lost 1 base, J lost 4 bases, and 19 bases lay in between. CDR3 sequence reads: CASSIVRLAAGGTEAFF. DNA for the CDR3: TGTGCCAGTAGTATAGTTCGCCTAGCCGCCGGGGGCACTGAAGCTTTCTTT. The full variable domain, its missing parts supplied by reference TRBV19 and TRBJ1-1, is DGGITQSPKYLFRKEGQNVTLSCEQNLNHDAMYWYRQDPGQGLRLIYYSQIVNDFQKGDIAEGYSVSREKKESFPLTVTSAQKNPTAFYLCASSIVRLAAGGTEAFFGQGTRLTVV.

The rearrangement links TRBV30 to TRBJ2-1; no definite D call. In germline, CDR1 is GTSNPN, CDR2 SVGIG (reference sequence). V was cut by 0 bases and J by 4 bases, with 10 bases left in between. CDR3 length equals 14 residues. The CDR3: CAWSVNPIYNEQFF. In nucleotides, the CDR3 is TGTGCCTGGAGTGTAAATCCGATATACAATGAGCAGTTCTTC. Combining the CDR3 with reference TRBV30 and TRBJ2-1 gives the whole variable domain SQTIHQWPATLVQPVGSPLSLECTVEGTSNPNLYWYRQAAGRGLQLLFYSVGIGQISSEVPQNLSASRPQDRQFILSSKKLLLSDSGFYLCAWSVNPIYNEQFFGPGTRLTVL.

The chain recombines TRBV2 with TRBJ2-7; 9 nucleotides align to TRBD1. V lost 6 bases, J lost 5 bases, and 11 bases stayed unmatched. Germline CDR1 is SNHLY and CDR2 is FYNNEI. This CDR3 region has 15 residues. CDR3 nucleotides: TGTGCCAGCAGGGATAACACAGGGGGCCGGAACGAGCAGTACTTC. Protein product: CASRDNTGGRNEQYF. Full variable domain (rest looked up from reference TRBV2 and TRBJ2-7): EPEVTQTPSHQVTQMGQEVILRCVPISNHLYFYWYRQILGQKVEFLVSFYNNEISEKSEIFDDQFSVERPDGSNFTLKIRSTKLEDSAMYFCASRDNTGGRNEQYFGPGTRLTVT.

The V and J genes are TRBV5-6 and TRBJ1-1; no firm D call. The CDR3 has 14 amino acids. The V gene's germline CDR1 is SGHDT and CDR2 YYEEEE. Trimming stripped 5 bases from V and 1 base from J, with 12 bases between. CDR3 protein: CASRTVKRNTEAFF. The DNA of the CDR3 is TGTGCCAGCAGGACGGTGAAAAGGAACACTGAAGCTTTCTTT. The entire variable domain, with the rest obtained from reference TRBV5-6 and TRBJ1-1, is as follows: DAGVTQSPTHLIKTRGQQVTLRCSPKSGHDTVSWYQQALGQGPQFIFQYYEEEERQRGNFPDRFSGHQFPNYSSELNVNALLLGDSALYLCASRTVKRNTEAFFGQGTRLTVV.

This clone was detected only once. The chain uses TRBV9 and TRBJ2-3, with TRBD2 matching 13 bases. The CDR3 is 17 residues long. Per the germline V gene, CDR1 is SGDLS and CDR2 is YYNGEE. Germline trimming cut 3 bases from V and 1 base from J; bases unmatched to any gene: 5. The CDR3 protein is CASSDRTSGRGTDTQYF. The DNA of the CDR3 is TGTGCCAGCAGCGACCGGACTAGCGGGAGAGGCACAGATACGCAGTATTTT.

The chain has TRBV5-1 and TRBJ1-3; D is unresolved. The CDR3 has 16 residues. V lost 1 base, J lost 3 bases, and 14 bases lay in between. The germline CDR1 and CDR2 sequences are SGHRS and YFSETQ. CDR3 in amino acids: CASSLSGGVYGNTIYF. The CDR3 nucleotides are TGCGCCAGCAGCTTGTCTGGTGGGGTTTATGGAAACACCATATATTTT. Full variable domain (missing parts from reference TRBV5-1 and TRBJ1-3): KAGVTQTPRYLIKTRGQQVTLSCSPISGHRSVSWYQQTPGQGLQFLFEYFSETQRNKGNFPGRFSGRQFSNSRSEMNVSTLELGDSALYLCASSLSGGVYGNTIYFGEGSWLTVV.

The rearrangement joins TRBV27 to TRBJ2-7, with 7 bases lining up with TRBD1. This CDR3 contains 14 residues. J was trimmed by 3 bases and V by 6 bases; bases with no gene match: 8. In germline, CDR1 is MNHEY, CDR2 SMNVEV (reference sequence). This CDR3 reads CASRTDRRFYEQYF. The CDR3 nucleotides are TGTGCCAGCAGAACGGACAGGCGATTCTACGAGCAGTACTTC.

The chain combines TRBV28 with TRBJ2-7; the D gene could be TRBD1 or TRBD2 (7 bases each). The length of the CDR3 is 11 residues. Germline V CDR1 and CDR2: MDHEN, SYDVKM. V shed 5 bases and J shed 11 bases, with 13 bases lying between them. In nucleotides, the CDR3 is TGTGCCAGCAGTCTACAGGGGAGGGAGTACTTC. It is translated as CASSLQGREYF.

This clone has just a few counts. The chain carries TRBV7-6 and TRBJ1-1; D is ambiguous. CDR3 length: 12 amino acids. V dropped 1 base and J dropped 6 bases, with 6 bases sitting between them. Looked up from germline, CDR1 is SGHVS and CDR2 is FNYEAQ. The CDR3 DNA follows: TGTGCCAGCAGCTTAGGGGGTTCTGAAGCTTTCTTT. The encoded protein is CASSLGGSEAFF.

The genes are TRBV5-1 and TRBJ2-5, with a possible D match to TRBD2 (5 bases). The V gene lost 4 bases and the J gene lost 2 bases, with 12 bases spanning the gap. In germline, CDR1 is SGHRS, CDR2 YFSETQ. CDR3 length: 14 residues. For the CDR3, the DNA is TGCGCCAGCAGCGCGTGGACTGAGCAAGAGACCCAGTACTTC. Amino acid sequence: CASSAWTEQETQYF. The variable domain in full, completed from reference TRBV5-1 and TRBJ2-5, reads KAGVTQTPRYLIKTRGQQVTLSCSPISGHRSVSWYQQTPGQGLQFLFEYFSETQRNKGNFPGRFSGRQFSNSRSEMNVSTLELGDSALYLCASSAWTEQETQYFGPGTRLLVL.

The J gene is TRBJ1-2, the V gene TRBV30; D unresolved. The CDR3 contains 13 residues. The germline CDR1 and CDR2 sequences are GTSNPN and SVGIG (reference sequence). V was pared by 3 bases and J by 4 bases, with 12 bases between. CDR3 DNA sequence: TGTGCCTGGAGCTTTGGGAGTCGCTATGGCTACACCTTC. The encoded protein is CAWSFGSRYGYTF.

This sequence joins TRBV18 and TRBJ2-2; no reliable D call. Trimming removed 0 bases from V and 5 bases from J, with 13 bases in between. Germline V gene sequence: CDR1 KGHSH, CDR2 LQKENI. CDR3 length: 16 amino acids. The CDR3 region has the DNA TGTGCCAGCTCACCACCGGTTCCGTCAGGAACCGGGGAGCTGTTTTTT. Protein: CASSPPVPSGTGELFF. The variable domain in full, with the rest retrieved from reference TRBV18 and TRBJ2-2, is NAGVMQNPRHLVRRRGQEARLRCSPMKGHSHVYWYRQLPEEGLKFMVYLQKENIIDESGMPKERFSAEFPKEGPSILRIQQVVRGDSAAYFCASSPPVPSGTGELFFGEGSRLTVL.

The chain joins TRBV6-5 to TRBJ1-5; 8 bases map to TRBD1. Trimming removed 2 bases from V and 6 bases from J; junction bases left unmatched: 3. Looked up from germline, CDR1 is MNHEY and CDR2 is SVGAGI. The CDR3 has 14 residues. CDR3 DNA sequence: TGTGCCAGCAGTTACGCGACAGGGGTTCAGCCCCAGCATTTT. Its protein product is CASSYATGVQPQHF.

The chain combines TRBV5-4 with TRBJ2-7; 15 bases map to TRBD2. The ends lost 4 bases at V and 0 bases at J; junction bases unmatched: 11. The CDR3 sequence is 19 residues long. CDR1 is SGHNT and CDR2 is YYREEE in the germline V gene (reference sequence). CDR3 amino acids: CASSADYGLAGGNSYEQYF. The CDR3 region has the DNA TGTGCCAGCAGCGCGGATTACGGACTAGCGGGAGGGAACTCCTACGAGCAGTACTTC.

The chain uses TRBV5-4 and TRBJ1-1, with 8 nucleotides matching TRBD1. The germline V gene has CDR1 SGHNT and CDR2 YYREEE (reference sequence). This CDR3 is 14 amino acids long. J lost 11 bases, V lost 1 base, and 10 bases had no gene match. CDR3 loop: CASSLQGAYPSAFF. DNA of the CDR3: TGTGCCAGCAGCTTGCAGGGGGCCTACCCCAGTGCTTTCTTT. The variable domain in full, with the rest retrieved from reference TRBV5-4 and TRBJ1-1, is ETGVTQSPTHLIKTRGQQVTLRCSSQSGHNTVSWYQQALGQGPQFIFQYYREEENGRGNFPPRFSGLQFPNYSSELNVNALELDDSALYLCASSLQGAYPSAFFGQGTRLTVV.

This clone has more than one count but fewer than ten. The junction departs from germline at one end; a sequencing error may be responsible. The rearrangement links TRBV30 to TRBJ2-1, with a weak D call TRBD1 (6 bases). CDR3 length: 14 amino acids. CDR1 is GTSNPN and CDR2 is SVGIG in the germline V gene (reference sequence). DNA of the CDR3: TGTGCCTGGACCAGAGGGGCCAAGACAGGTGCTTTGCTCTTC. Amino acids: CAWTRGAKTGALLF.

In DNA form, the CDR3 reads TGTGCCAGCAGAACTACTAGCGGGGGGTCCTACAATGAGCAGTTCTTC. It codes for CASRTTSGGSYNEQFF. V is TRBV27 and J is TRBJ2-1, with TRBD2 matching 12 bases. The CDR3 extends over 16 amino acids. V gave up 6 bases and J gave up 1 base; unmatched junction bases: 4. Germline CDR1 is MNHEY and CDR2 is SMNVEV (reference sequence).

This sequence joins TRBV12-5 and TRBJ1-1, with a tentative D call TRBD1 (6 bases). From germline, CDR1 is LGHNT and CDR2 FRNRAP. The CDR3 is made up of 15 amino acids. Trimming cost V 5 bases and J 0 bases, with 13 bases left between them. CDR3 bases: TGTGCTAGTGGTCGCAGGGGAGCACTGAACACTGAAGCTTTCTTT. Amino acid sequence: CASGRRGALNTEAFF.

The chain joins TRBV5-5 to TRBJ2-1, with 7 bases matching TRBD1. CDR1 and CDR2 (germline): SGHKS, YYEKEE (reference sequence). The CDR3 sequence is 20 residues long. V shed 0 bases and J 0 bases; nucleotides not matched to a gene: 15. The DNA for the CDR3 is TGTGCCAGCAGCTTGGACCACTACCTGACAGGGCTTAGCTCCTACAATGAGCAGTTCTTC. Translation gives CASSLDHYLTGLSSYNEQFF.

The gene calls are TRBV5-4 and TRBJ1-1; D gene ambiguous. With 2 bases removed from V and 9 bases from J, the gap between germline ends came to 11 bases. This CDR3 contains 12 residues. Germline CDR1 reads SGHNT; CDR2 reads YYREEE (reference sequence). CDR3 amino acids: CASSLLIGKAFF. CDR3 bases: TGTGCCAGCAGCTTATTAATAGGAAAAGCTTTCTTT.

V usage is TRBV5-6 and J usage is TRBJ2-1; tentatively, D is TRBD1 (5 bases). V lost 4 bases to trimming and J lost 4 bases, with 15 bases between them. This CDR3 contains 15 residues. CDR1 SGHDT and CDR2 YYEEEE come from the germline V gene. As DNA, the CDR3 is TGTGCCAGCAGCCGCCCAGGGCCCTTTTACAATGAGCAGTTCTTC. It codes for CASSRPGPFYNEQFF.

This chain uses TRBV12-5 with TRBJ1-1, with D unclear. This CDR3 has 12 amino acids. The V end was cut by 2 bases, the J end by 5 bases, with 6 bases between. Germline lookup yields CDR1 LGHNT and CDR2 FRNRAP. This CDR3 reads CASGLTRTEAFF. The CDR3 DNA reads as TGTGCTAGTGGTTTGACGCGAACTGAAGCTTTCTTT.

This rearrangement joins TRBV7-9 to TRBJ1-1, with D maybe TRBD1 (5 bases). The V gene's germline CDR1 is SEHNR and CDR2 FQNEAQ (reference sequence). The CDR3 has 14 amino acids. The CDR3 DNA reads TGTGTTAGTGGGGCCTCCTTGGGGTACACTGAAGCTTTCTTT. Its protein is CVSGASLGYTEAFF.

This clone appeared a single time. The V call is TRBV7-8, the J call TRBJ1-3; D is ambiguous. CDR3 size: 16 residues. Trimming shortened V by 1 base and J by 0 bases, and 10 bases separated the two germline ends. CDR1 is SGHVS, CDR2 FQNEAQ, per germline. CDR3 region: CASSLGRPISGNTIYF. The CDR3 nucleotides read TGTGCCAGCAGCTTAGGACGTCCGATCTCTGGAAACACCATATATTTT.